This T cell receptor beta chain was sequenced in a study of OX40 agonist ivuxolimab in advanced cancers. The CDR3 sequence is 15 residues long. From germline, CDR1 is SGDLS and CDR2 YYNGEE. Trimming shortened V by 2 bases and J by 0 bases, and 8 bases separated the two germline ends. The repertoire was sequenced with immunoSEQ multiplex PCR; TCRdb's copy has only in-frame clones and lacks some. The repertoire consists of about 79,000 clones, with 90% occurring once and the leading ten covering about 0.3%. The specimen comprised CD4+ or CD8+ T cells sorted from blood, sampled in a trial of the OX40 agonist ivuxolimab. The TCR was taken from an adult with an advanced solid tumor such as melanoma, head and neck, liver or kidney cancer. The chain recombines TRBV9 with TRBJ1-4; D gene unclear. CDR3 nucleotides: TGTGCCAGCAGCGTTGGCGGAGCAACTAATGAAAAACTGTTTTTT. Translated: CASSVGGATNEKLFF.